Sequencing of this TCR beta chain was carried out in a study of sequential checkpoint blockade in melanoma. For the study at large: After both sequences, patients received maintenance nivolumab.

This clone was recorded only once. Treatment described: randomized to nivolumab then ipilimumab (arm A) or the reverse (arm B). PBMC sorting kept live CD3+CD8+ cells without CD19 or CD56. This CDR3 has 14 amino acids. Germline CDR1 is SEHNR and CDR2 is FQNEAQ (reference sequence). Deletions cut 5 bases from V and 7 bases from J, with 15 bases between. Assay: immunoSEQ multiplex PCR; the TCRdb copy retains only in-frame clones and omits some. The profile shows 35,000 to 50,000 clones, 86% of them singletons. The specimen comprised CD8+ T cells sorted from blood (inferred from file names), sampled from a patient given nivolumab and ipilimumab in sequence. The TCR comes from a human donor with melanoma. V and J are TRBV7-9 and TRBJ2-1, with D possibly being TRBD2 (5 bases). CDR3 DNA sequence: TGTGCCAGCAGCCCCCGGGGAGCTTTGAATGAGCAGTTCTTC. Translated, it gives CASSPRGALNEQFF.